This T cell receptor (beta chain) was profiled in a study of OX40 agonist ivuxolimab in advanced cancers. Overall study findings and caveats: Nonresponders, in some cases, also had low normalized T-cell clonal expansion. At 0.1 to 3.0 mg/kg and by week 6, CD4+ and CD8+ T cells in the blood had expanded clonally. CD8+ T cells were the subset that, on average, had more expanded clones than CD4+.

Regarding this clone: Its antigen is not known.

Trimming removed 5 bases from V and 7 bases from J, with 17 bases in between. The CDR3 loop spans 14 amino acids. Germline values: CDR1 MGHRA, CDR2 YSYEKL. TCRdb keeps only in-frame clones here, not all; method: immunoSEQ multiplex PCR. The sample lists around 80,000 clones; around 88% were seen once. Sample: CD4+ or CD8+ T cells sorted from blood, taken in a trial of the OX40 agonist ivuxolimab. This sequence was found in an adult with an advanced solid tumor such as melanoma, head and neck, liver or kidney cancer. This sequence joins TRBV4-1 and TRBJ2-5, with no clear D. For the CDR3, the DNA is TGCGCCAGCAGCTCACAGATTGCCGAACGGACCCAGTACTTC. Translation gives CASSSQIAERTQYF.